What follows are 15 T cell receptor beta chains derived from one specimen sequenced in a study of beta chain features in type 1 diabetes. General study findings and limits: TCRB CDR3 length was moderately but significantly reduced in all four CD4+ subsets of Type 1 diabetes patients.

For these receptors, no antigen is known. The investigators reverse transcribed all of the isolated RNA, so they sequenced expressed TCRB transcripts. This table comes from immunoSEQ multiplex PCR, and its TCRdb copy is limited to in-frame clones, with some not included. The table lists about 180,000 clones, approximately 8% of them singletons, with approximately 0.54% in the top ten. The sequenced sample consisted of central memory CD4+ T cells from blood. These receptors came from a man between 18 and 29 years old with type 1 diabetes.

There are many counts of this clone. This sequence joins TRBV30 and TRBJ1-2; D possibly corresponds to TRBD1 (5 bases). The CDR3 has 12 amino acids. Trimming cost V 8 bases and J 8 bases, with 18 bases left between them. Germline-derived CDR1 and CDR2 are GTSNPN and SVGIG (reference sequence). CDR3 sequence reads: CAVRTGAGGYTF. The CDR3 nucleotides are TGTGCCGTCCGGACGGGTGCAGGGGGCTACACCTTC.

The rearrangement joins TRBV30 to TRBJ2-2; tentatively, D is TRBD2 (6 bases). Trimming cost V 2 bases and J 1 base, with 14 bases left between them. This CDR3 region has 16 residues. Germline V CDR1 and CDR2: GTSNPN, SVGIG (reference sequence). The CDR3 here is CAWSRAGRGNTGELFF. DNA for the CDR3: TGTGCCTGGAGTCGGGCGGGACGAGGGAACACCGGGGAGCTGTTTTTT. Combining the CDR3 with reference TRBV30 and TRBJ2-2 gives the whole variable domain SQTIHQWPATLVQPVGSPLSLECTVEGTSNPNLYWYRQAAGRGLQLLFYSVGIGQISSEVPQNLSASRPQDRQFILSSKKLLLSDSGFYLCAWSRAGRGNTGELFFGEGSRLTVL.

A few counts support this clone. V gene TRBV27 combines with J gene TRBJ2-7; the match to TRBD2 covers 7 bases. V gave up 6 bases and J gave up 6 bases; unmatched junction bases: 11. Germline V gene lookup returns CDR1 MNHEY and CDR2 SMNVEV (reference sequence). The CDR3 spans 14 residues. The CDR3, as DNA: TGTGCCAGCAGCCCGAGGACTAGATCTCGCGAGCAGTACTTC. Protein product: CASSPRTRSREQYF.

The gene calls are TRBV27 and TRBJ1-5, with D unclear. Trimming cost V 4 bases and J 6 bases, with 7 bases left between them. The CDR3 sequence is 12 residues long. Germline V gene sequence: CDR1 MNHEY, CDR2 SMNVEV (reference sequence). In nucleotides, the CDR3 is TGTGCCAGCAGTTATCTCGGTCAGCCCCAGCATTTT. It is translated as CASSYLGQPQHF.

This clone was counted between two and nine times. The V gene is TRBV4-2, the J gene TRBJ1-1; D not certain. Germline V gene sequence: CDR1 LGHNA, CDR2 YNFKEQ. V lost 0 bases and J lost 1, with 6 bases in between. This CDR3 region has 14 residues. CDR3 in amino acids: CASSQDRANTEAFF. CDR3 bases: TGTGCCAGCAGCCAAGATAGAGCGAACACTGAAGCTTTCTTT.

The genes are TRBV7-9 and TRBJ2-3, with 8 bases that match TRBD1. V lost 4 bases, J lost 0 bases, and 15 bases stayed unmatched. The CDR3 covers 19 residues. Germline CDR1 is SEHNR and CDR2 is FQNEAQ (reference sequence). Here the CDR3 DNA reads TGTGCCAGCAGCTCACAAACGACGACAGGGGCGGGGAGCACAGATACGCAGTATTTT. Amino acid sequence: CASSSQTTTGAGSTDTQYF.

The genes are TRBV2 and TRBJ2-7; 7 bases align to TRBD1. CDR1 and CDR2 from the germline V gene are SNHLY and FYNNEI. The CDR3 has 12 residues. V lost 10 bases, J lost 1 base, and 4 bases stayed unmatched. CDR3 coding DNA: TGTGCCACCGGGACAGTATCCTACGAGCAGTACTTC. Protein: CATGTVSYEQYF.

This clone was observed many times. The rearrangement links TRBV28 to TRBJ2-1; D is undetermined. In germline, CDR1 is MDHEN, CDR2 SYDVKM. V shed 5 bases and J shed 9 bases, with 11 bases lying between them. There are 12 residues in the CDR3. This CDR3 is CASSVRVTEQFF. CDR3 coding DNA: TGTGCCAGCAGTGTTAGAGTCACTGAGCAGTTCTTC.

In its sample, this clone was seen a few times. The chain couples TRBV5-4 to TRBJ2-1, with 9 nucleotides matching TRBD2. This CDR3 contains 15 residues. Trimming took 4 bases from V and 2 from J; bases not matched to a gene: 4. Per germline, CDR1 SGHNT and CDR2 YYREEE (reference sequence). The chain's CDR3 is CASSNLAGTYNEQFF. The CDR3 region has the DNA TGTGCCAGCAGCAACCTAGCGGGGACCTACAATGAGCAGTTCTTC.

This clone was seen a handful of times. The rearrangement joins TRBV28 to TRBJ1-2, with D perhaps TRBD1 (6 bases). Per germline, CDR1 MDHEN and CDR2 SYDVKM. V was clipped by 6 bases and J by 0 bases, with 11 bases between them. The CDR3 length is 14 residues. In DNA form, the CDR3 reads TGTGCCAGCAGGATGGACAGAACTAACTATGGCTACACCTTC. Encoded protein: CASRMDRTNYGYTF.

V gene TRBV14 combines with J gene TRBJ2-5; 11 bases fit TRBD2. Germline assignment: CDR1 SGHDN and CDR2 FVKESK. With V trimmed by 3 bases and J by 2 bases, 2 bases remained unmatched. The CDR3 loop spans 15 amino acids. CDR3 sequence reads: CASSQLAGGQETQYF. Here the CDR3 DNA reads TGTGCCAGCAGCCAGCTAGCGGGAGGACAAGAGACCCAGTACTTC.

This clone was picked up a small number of times. The chain recombines TRBV28 with TRBJ2-6, with a tentative D call TRBD1 (5 bases). CDR3 length equals 15 residues. Deletions cut 6 bases from V and 2 bases from J, with 11 bases between. CDR1 is MDHEN and CDR2 is SYDVKM in the germline V gene. The CDR3 DNA is TGTGCCAGCAGATATCAGGGCGCTGGGGCCAACGTCCTGACTTTC. Amino acid sequence: CASRYQGAGANVLTF.

This clone appeared a few times. This chain uses TRBV27 with TRBJ2-3; D gene ambiguous. CDR1 and CDR2 (germline): MNHEY, SMNVEV (reference sequence). V lost 7 bases and J 1 base, leaving 9 bases between the germline ends. The CDR3 has 13 amino acids. The DNA for the CDR3 is TGTGCCAGCAAAGTGACTGGCACAGATACGCAGTATTTT. Translating gives CASKVTGTDTQYF.

This chain connects TRBV5-6 to TRBJ2-5; weak D call: TRBD2 (5 bases). Germline CDR1 reads SGHDT; CDR2 reads YYEEEE. CDR3 length: 15 residues. With 0 bases removed from V and 1 base from J, the gap between germline ends came to 10 bases. CDR3 nucleotide sequence: TGTGCCAGCAGCTTGGTTTCTGCGGGCCAAGAGACCCAGTACTTC. This sequence encodes CASSLVSAGQETQYF.

This clone was counted only a few times. The J gene is TRBJ1-2, the V gene TRBV10-3; 7 bases agree with TRBD1. The CDR3 has 15 residues. Germline V gene data show CDR1 as ENHRY and CDR2 as SYGVKD. The V gene end was trimmed by 0 bases and the J gene end by 5 bases; junction bases not matched to a gene: 6. The CDR3 spells CAISESTGVVYGYTF. The CDR3 DNA follows: TGTGCCATCAGTGAGTCAACAGGGGTCGTATATGGCTACACCTTC.